This section outlines one TCR beta chain sequence together with its context. Its specificity is unknown. This sample stems from a study of blood T cells in healthy people across ages. Caucasian, healthy and from Russia, the donors were aged between about 6 and 100. Study results and limitations: It was not known whether donors were CMV positive (a possible confounder of expanded clonotype changes). In these data, TCR beta diversity tracked strongly with naive T cell percentage.

Germline-derived CDR1 and CDR2 are MNHNS and SASEGT. Between the trimmed V and J ends, which lost 1 base and 4 bases, there was a span of 14 bases. CDR3 length: 16 residues. Next came a second PCR, run for about 6 to 12 cycles, which used a sample-barcoded 5' primer along with a J-beta primer mix. One entry per CDR3 protein, called by TCRdb with MiXCR from the 5' RACE reads. This repertoire shows about 1.5 million distinct CDR3 sequences, roughly two fifths found once; its top ten account for about 4%. The rearrangement uses TRBV6-1 and TRBJ2-4; TRBD1 is a possible D gene (5 bases). The sequencing input was blood. This TCR came from a woman aged 18-29 years in good health. CDR3 region: CASSEGWTMGKNIQYF. CDR3 coding DNA: TGTGCCAGCAGTGAAGGGTGGACAATGGGTAAAAACATTCAGTACTTC.